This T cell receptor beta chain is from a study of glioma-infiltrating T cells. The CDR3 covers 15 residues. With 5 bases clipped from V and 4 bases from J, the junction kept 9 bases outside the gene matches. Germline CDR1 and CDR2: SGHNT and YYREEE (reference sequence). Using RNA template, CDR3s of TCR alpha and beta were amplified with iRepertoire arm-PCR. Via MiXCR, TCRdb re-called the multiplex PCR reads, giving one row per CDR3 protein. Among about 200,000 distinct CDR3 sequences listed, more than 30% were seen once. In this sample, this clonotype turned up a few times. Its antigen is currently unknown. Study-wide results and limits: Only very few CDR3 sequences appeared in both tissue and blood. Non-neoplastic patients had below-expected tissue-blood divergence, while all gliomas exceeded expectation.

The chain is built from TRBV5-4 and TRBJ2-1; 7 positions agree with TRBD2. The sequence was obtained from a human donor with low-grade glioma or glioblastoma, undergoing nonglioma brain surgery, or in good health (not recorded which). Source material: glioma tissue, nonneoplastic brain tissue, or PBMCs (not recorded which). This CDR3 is CASRPLAEAYNEQFF. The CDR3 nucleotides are TGTGCCAGCAGACCTCTAGCGGAGGCGTACAATGAGCAGTTCTTC.